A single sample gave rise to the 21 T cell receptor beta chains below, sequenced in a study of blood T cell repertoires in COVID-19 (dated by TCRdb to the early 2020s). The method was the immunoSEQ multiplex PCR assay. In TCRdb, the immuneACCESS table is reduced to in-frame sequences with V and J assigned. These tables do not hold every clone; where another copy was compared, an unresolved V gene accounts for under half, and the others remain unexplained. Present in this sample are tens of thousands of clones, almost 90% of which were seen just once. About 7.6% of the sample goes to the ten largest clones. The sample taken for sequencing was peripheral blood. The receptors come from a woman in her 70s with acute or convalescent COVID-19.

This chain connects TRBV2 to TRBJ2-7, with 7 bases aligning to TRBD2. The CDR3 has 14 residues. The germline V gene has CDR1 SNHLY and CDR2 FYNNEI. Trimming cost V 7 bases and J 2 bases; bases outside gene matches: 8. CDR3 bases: TGTGCCAGCACTCGTAGCGCGGGGGCCTACGAGCAGTACTTC. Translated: CASTRSAGAYEQYF.

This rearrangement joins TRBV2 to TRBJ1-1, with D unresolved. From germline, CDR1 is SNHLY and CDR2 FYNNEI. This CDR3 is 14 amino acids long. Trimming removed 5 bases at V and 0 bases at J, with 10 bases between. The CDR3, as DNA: TGTGCCAGCAGTCTCCAACCTATGAACACTGAAGCTTTCTTT. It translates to CASSLQPMNTEAFF.

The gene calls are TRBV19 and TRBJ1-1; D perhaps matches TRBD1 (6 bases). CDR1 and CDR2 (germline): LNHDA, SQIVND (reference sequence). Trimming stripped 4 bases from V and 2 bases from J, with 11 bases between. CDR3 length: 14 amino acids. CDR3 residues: CASSRSRGNTEAFF. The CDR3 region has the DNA TGTGCCAGTAGTAGGTCCAGGGGCAACACTGAAGCTTTCTTT.

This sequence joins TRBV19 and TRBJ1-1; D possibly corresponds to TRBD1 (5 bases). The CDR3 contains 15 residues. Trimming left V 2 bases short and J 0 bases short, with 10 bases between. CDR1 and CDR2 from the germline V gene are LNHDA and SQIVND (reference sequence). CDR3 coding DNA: TGTGCCAGTAGTATAATTTCGACAGTGAACACTGAAGCTTTCTTT. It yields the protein CASSIISTVNTEAFF. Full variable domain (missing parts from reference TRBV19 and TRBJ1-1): DGGITQSPKYLFRKEGQNVTLSCEQNLNHDAMYWYRQDPGQGLRLIYYSQIVNDFQKGDIAEGYSVSREKKESFPLTVTSAQKNPTAFYLCASSIISTVNTEAFFGQGTRLTVV.

CDR3 sequence: CSGKGWTSGSETQYF. Here the CDR3 DNA reads TGCAGCGGAAAGGGCTGGACTAGCGGGAGTGAGACCCAGTACTTC. The chain is built from TRBV29-1 and TRBJ2-5; 13 nucleotides agree with TRBD2. CDR1 is SQVTM and CDR2 is ANQGSEA in the germline V gene. The V and J ends lost 7 bases and 5 bases, in that order; junction bases with no gene match: 10. This CDR3 has 15 residues.

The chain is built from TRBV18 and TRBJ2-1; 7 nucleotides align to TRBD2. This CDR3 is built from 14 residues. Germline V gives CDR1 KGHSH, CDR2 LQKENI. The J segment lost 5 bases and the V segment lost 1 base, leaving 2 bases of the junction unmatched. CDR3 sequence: CASSPRLADNEQFF. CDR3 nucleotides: TGTGCCAGCTCACCACGCCTAGCGGACAATGAGCAGTTCTTC.

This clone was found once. The CDR3 loop reads CASSTGPSWEQFF. In DNA form, the CDR3 reads TGTGCCAGCAGCACAGGGCCGAGTTGGGAGCAGTTCTTC. V usage is TRBV27 and J usage is TRBJ2-1; possible D gene TRBD1, 6 bases. The CDR3 consists of 13 residues. Germline CDR1 reads MNHEY; CDR2 reads SMNVEV (reference sequence). The V end was cut by 6 bases, the J end by 10 bases, with 16 bases between.

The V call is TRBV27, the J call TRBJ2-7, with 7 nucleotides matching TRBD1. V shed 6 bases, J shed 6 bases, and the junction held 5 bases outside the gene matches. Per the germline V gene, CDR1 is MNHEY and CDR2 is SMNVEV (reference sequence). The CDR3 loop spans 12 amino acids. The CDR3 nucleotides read TGTGCCAGCAGACCGTACAGGGGCGAGCAGTACTTC. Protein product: CASRPYRGEQYF.

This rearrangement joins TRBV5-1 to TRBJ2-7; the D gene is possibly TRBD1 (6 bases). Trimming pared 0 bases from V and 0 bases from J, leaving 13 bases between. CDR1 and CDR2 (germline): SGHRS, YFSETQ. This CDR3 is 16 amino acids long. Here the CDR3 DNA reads TGCGCCAGCAGCTTGGTCGGGACAAAGACCTCCTACGAGCAGTACTTC. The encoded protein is CASSLVGTKTSYEQYF. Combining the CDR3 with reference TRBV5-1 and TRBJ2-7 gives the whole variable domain KAGVTQTPRYLIKTRGQQVTLSCSPISGHRSVSWYQQTPGQGLQFLFEYFSETQRNKGNFPGRFSGRQFSNSRSEMNVSTLELGDSALYLCASSLVGTKTSYEQYFGPGTRLTVT.

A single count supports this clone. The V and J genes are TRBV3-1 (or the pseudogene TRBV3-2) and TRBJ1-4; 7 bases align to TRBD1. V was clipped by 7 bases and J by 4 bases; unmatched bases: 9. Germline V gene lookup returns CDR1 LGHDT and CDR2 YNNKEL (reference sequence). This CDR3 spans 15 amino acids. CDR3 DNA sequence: TGTGCCAGCAACCCAAGTTGGGACAGTAATGAAAAACTGTTTTTT. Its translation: CASNPSWDSNEKLFF.

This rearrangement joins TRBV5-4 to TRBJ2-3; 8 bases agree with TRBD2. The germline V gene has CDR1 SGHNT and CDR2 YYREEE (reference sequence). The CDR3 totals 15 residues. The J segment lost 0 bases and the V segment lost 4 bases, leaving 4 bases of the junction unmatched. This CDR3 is CASSETSGSTDTQYF. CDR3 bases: TGTGCCAGCAGCGAAACTAGCGGAAGCACAGATACGCAGTATTTT.

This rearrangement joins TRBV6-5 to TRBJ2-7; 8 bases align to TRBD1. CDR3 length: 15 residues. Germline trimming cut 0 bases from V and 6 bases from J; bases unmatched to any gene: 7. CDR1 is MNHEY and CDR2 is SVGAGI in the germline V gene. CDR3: CASSYSWTGKSEQYF. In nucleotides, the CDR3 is TGTGCCAGCAGTTACTCTTGGACAGGGAAAAGCGAGCAGTACTTC.

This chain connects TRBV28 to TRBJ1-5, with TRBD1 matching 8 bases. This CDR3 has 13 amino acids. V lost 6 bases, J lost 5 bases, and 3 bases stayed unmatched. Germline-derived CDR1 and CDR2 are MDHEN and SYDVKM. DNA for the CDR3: TGTGCCAGCAGACCAGGGGGCCATCAGCCCCAGCATTTT. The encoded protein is CASRPGGHQPQHF.

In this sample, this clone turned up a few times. The CDR3: CASSSVISGHTDTQYF. The DNA of the CDR3 is TGTGCCAGCAGCTCCGTAATTAGCGGCCACACAGATACGCAGTATTTT. The chain uses TRBV7-6 and TRBJ2-3; weak D call: TRBD2 (6 bases). V lost 4 bases to trimming and J lost 2 bases, with 16 bases between them. The CDR3 sequence is 16 residues long. The V gene's germline CDR1 is SGHVS and CDR2 FNYEAQ.

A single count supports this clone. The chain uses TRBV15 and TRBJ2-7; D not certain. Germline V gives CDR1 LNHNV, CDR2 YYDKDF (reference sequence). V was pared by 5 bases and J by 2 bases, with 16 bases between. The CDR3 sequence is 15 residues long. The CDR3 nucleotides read TGTGCCACCAGCCTTTTGCCTTCGAACACCTACGAGCAGTACTTC. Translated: CATSLLPSNTYEQYF.

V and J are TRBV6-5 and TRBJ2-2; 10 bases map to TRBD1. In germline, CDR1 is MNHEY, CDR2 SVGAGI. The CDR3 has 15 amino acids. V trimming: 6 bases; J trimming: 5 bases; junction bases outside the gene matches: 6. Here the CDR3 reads CASSYRDRGTGELFF. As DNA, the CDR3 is TGTGCCAGCAGCTACAGGGACAGGGGAACCGGGGAGCTGTTTTTT.

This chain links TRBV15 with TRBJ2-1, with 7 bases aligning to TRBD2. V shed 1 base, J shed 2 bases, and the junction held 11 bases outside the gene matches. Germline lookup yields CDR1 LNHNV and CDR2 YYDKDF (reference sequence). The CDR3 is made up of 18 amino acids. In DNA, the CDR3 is TGTGCCACCAGCAGAGCAAAACGGCGGGGGTCCCCCTACAATGAGCAGTTCTTC. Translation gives CATSRAKRRGSPYNEQFF.

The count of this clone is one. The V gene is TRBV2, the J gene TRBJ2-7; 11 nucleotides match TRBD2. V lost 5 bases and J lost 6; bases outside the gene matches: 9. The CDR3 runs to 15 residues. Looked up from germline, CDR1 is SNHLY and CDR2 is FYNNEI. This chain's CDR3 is CASSSLAGGPAEQYF. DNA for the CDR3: TGTGCCAGCAGTTCGTTAGCGGGAGGGCCGGCCGAGCAGTACTTC.

The CDR3 here is CASSVDAASYGYTF. CDR3 bases: TGTGCCAGCAGCGTAGATGCCGCCAGCTATGGCTACACCTTC. This chain joins TRBV9 and TRBJ1-2; D is unresolved. Trimming took off 0 bases at V and 4 bases at J, with 10 bases between the two ends. The CDR3 runs to 14 residues. Germline V lookup: CDR1 SGDLS, CDR2 YYNGEE. Full variable domain (remainder filled in from reference TRBV9 and TRBJ1-2): DSGVTQTPKHLITATGQRVTLRCSPRSGDLSVYWYQQSLDQGLQFLIQYYNGEERAKGNILERFSAQQFPDLHSELNLSSLELGDSALYFCASSVDAASYGYTFGSGTRLTVV.

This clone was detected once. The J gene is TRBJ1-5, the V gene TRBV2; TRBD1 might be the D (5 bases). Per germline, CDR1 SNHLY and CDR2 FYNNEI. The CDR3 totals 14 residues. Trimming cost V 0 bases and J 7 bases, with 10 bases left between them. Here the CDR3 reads CASSEARTKQPQHF. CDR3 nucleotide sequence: TGTGCCAGCAGTGAAGCGAGGACAAAGCAGCCCCAGCATTTT.

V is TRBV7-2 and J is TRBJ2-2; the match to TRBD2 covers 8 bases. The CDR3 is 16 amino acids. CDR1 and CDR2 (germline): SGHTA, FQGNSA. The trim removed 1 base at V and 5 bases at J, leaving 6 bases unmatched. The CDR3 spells CASSLGPAGVTGELFF. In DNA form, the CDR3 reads TGTGCCAGCAGCTTAGGTCCAGCGGGAGTTACCGGGGAGCTGTTTTTT.